One sample yielded the 21 T cell receptor beta chains listed below, sequenced in a study of T cells after posttransplantation cyclophosphamide. Sampled 1 year posttransplant, controls received myeloablative marrow transplants, methotrexate and a calcineurin inhibitor. Assay: immunoSEQ multiplex PCR; the TCRdb copy retains only in-frame clones and omits some. Altogether about 20,000 clones are present, 89% being singletons, with the ten largest covering around 8.2%. Material: PBMCs, obtained after an allogeneic stem cell transplant with a calcineurin inhibitor and methotrexate. These receptors were taken from a female patient aged 50 to 65 who received an allogeneic stem cell transplant from an unrelated donor, was CMV-positive, and had chronic GVHD only. Some T cells may be provided by the graft donor.

The chain carries TRBV4-2 and TRBJ2-2; 13 bases agree with TRBD2. J was trimmed by 6 bases and V by 0 bases; bases with no gene match: 10. The CDR3 has 19 residues. CDR1 and CDR2 (germline): LGHNA, YNFKEQ. The chain's CDR3 is CASSQDPGLAGVPPGELFF. Here the CDR3 DNA reads TGTGCCAGCAGCCAAGACCCCGGACTAGCGGGAGTCCCACCCGGGGAGCTGTTTTTT.

By its share, this clone is medium-sized. V gene TRBV6-1 combines with J gene TRBJ2-7, with a weak D call TRBD2 (5 bases). The germline V gene encodes CDR1 MNHNS and CDR2 SASEGT. V gave up 5 bases and J gave up 5 bases, with 10 bases separating them. This CDR3 is built from 12 residues. CDR3 in DNA: TGTGCCAGCAGTCCCGGGGTCCACGAGCAGTACTTC. It specifies CASSPGVHEQYF.

This chain links TRBV5-1 with TRBJ1-1; a possible D gene is TRBD1 (6 bases). Germline V CDR1 and CDR2: SGHRS, YFSETQ. CDR3 length: 13 residues. V gave up 7 bases and J gave up 0 bases, with 10 bases separating them. The CDR3, as DNA: TGCGCCAGCGGCAAGGGGGTGAACACTGAAGCTTTCTTT. Translated: CASGKGVNTEAFF.

This chain joins TRBV18 and TRBJ2-2; D gene uncertain. Trimming took 3 bases from V and 0 from J, leaving 14 bases between them. Germline V gives CDR1 KGHSH, CDR2 LQKENI. The CDR3 spans 17 residues. CDR3 sequence: CASSPELATSNTGELFF. DNA of the CDR3: TGTGCCAGCTCACCCGAACTTGCTACCTCGAACACCGGGGAGCTGTTTTTT.

This clone has only a few counts. The rearrangement links TRBV19 to TRBJ1-2; D not certain. The CDR3 runs 14 residues. In germline, CDR1 is LNHDA, CDR2 SQIVND (reference sequence). V was shortened by 3 bases and J by 6 bases, with 14 bases between the two germline ends. The DNA of the CDR3 is TGTGCCAGTAGTATTGCCTACCGGAGTCATGGCTACACCTTC. This sequence encodes CASSIAYRSHGYTF.

This chain joins TRBV7-3 and TRBJ2-1, with 10 nucleotides matching TRBD2. Germline V gene data show CDR1 as SGHTA and CDR2 as FQGTGA. Trimming at V came to 6 bases and at J to 6 bases, leaving 2 bases not matched to a gene. This CDR3 spans 13 amino acids. In DNA, the CDR3 is TGTGCCAGCAGGTCTAGCGGGAGCAATGAGCAGTTCTTC. Its protein product is CASRSSGSNEQFF.

This clone was detected only once. The chain employs TRBV6-5 and TRBJ2-7, with 11 positions matching TRBD2. Per germline, CDR1 MNHEY and CDR2 SVGAGI. The CDR3 is 15 residues long. V was clipped by 8 bases and J by 9 bases; unmatched bases: 15. CDR3 nucleotides: TGTGCCAGCGGGGACCTTAGCGGGAGGGCCGGTCGGCAGTACTTC. Its translation is CASGDLSGRAGRQYF.

The chain carries TRBV30 and TRBJ2-7; 11 bases are shared with TRBD2. The CDR3 loop spans 14 amino acids. V shed 4 bases, J shed 2 bases, and the junction held 4 bases outside the gene matches. Germline V CDR1 and CDR2: GTSNPN, SVGIG (reference sequence). The chain's CDR3 is CAWTTSGRAYEQYF. The CDR3, as DNA: TGTGCCTGGACTACTAGCGGGAGAGCCTACGAGCAGTACTTC.

The V gene is TRBV5-1, the J gene TRBJ1-2; D is possibly TRBD1 (6 bases). Trimming took 0 bases from V and 1 from J, leaving 10 bases between them. CDR3 length: 15 residues. Germline CDR1 and CDR2: SGHRS and YFSETQ. The CDR3 DNA reads as TGCGCCAGCAGCTTGGGTACAGGGATTAACTATGGCTACACCTTC. It codes for CASSLGTGINYGYTF. Filled out from reference TRBV5-1 and TRBJ1-2, the complete variable domain reads KAGVTQTPRYLIKTRGQQVTLSCSPISGHRSVSWYQQTPGQGLQFLFEYFSETQRNKGNFPGRFSGRQFSNSRSEMNVSTLELGDSALYLCASSLGTGINYGYTFGSGTRLTVV.

The chain combines TRBV5-1 with TRBJ2-7, with 10 bases aligning to TRBD2. The CDR3 spans 15 residues. J gave up 2 bases and V 0 bases, and 2 bases lay outside the gene matches. The germline gives CDR1 SGHRS, CDR2 YFSETQ. The chain's CDR3 is CASSLAGTSAYEQYF. DNA of the CDR3: TGCGCCAGCAGCTTGGCCGGGACTAGCGCCTACGAGCAGTACTTC.

The chain has TRBV25-1 and TRBJ1-4, with a weak D call TRBD1 (6 bases). CDR3 size: 16 residues. The germline gives CDR1 MGHDK, CDR2 SYGVNS. Trimming left V 3 bases short and J 7 bases short, with 18 bases between. DNA of the CDR3: TGTGCCAGCAGTGACCACCGGGGGGGGCGGAGTGAAAAACTGTTTTTT. Its translation is CASSDHRGGRSEKLFF.

Notes on this clone: The junction departs from germline at one end; a sequencing error may be responsible. The chain recombines TRBV5-1 with TRBJ2-1; TRBD2 agrees at 15 bases. In germline, CDR1 is SGHRS, CDR2 YFSETQ. The CDR3 runs to 16 residues. CDR3 amino acids: CASSLALGTSGRKRLF. CDR3 bases: TGCGCCAGCAGCTTGGCACTCGGGACTAGCGGGAGGAAGAGGCTCTTC.

The V call is TRBV4-1, the J call TRBJ2-2; perhaps TRBD1 as D (6 bases). CDR1 and CDR2 from the germline V gene are MGHRA and YSYEKL. The CDR3 sequence is 15 residues long. The germline V and J ends were trimmed by 6 bases and 0 bases, with 11 bases remaining between them. CDR3 bases: TGCGCCAGCAGTCTTCAGGGGACGAACACCGGGGAGCTGTTTTTT. It encodes CASSLQGTNTGELFF.

This chain uses TRBV7-8 with TRBJ2-7; D is possibly TRBD1 (5 bases). The CDR3 is 14 amino acids. The V gene lost 5 bases and the J gene lost 0 bases, with 11 bases spanning the gap. Germline CDR1 and CDR2: SGHVS and FQNEAQ. The CDR3 DNA reads TGTGCCAGCAGCCCGCTGACAGTCTCCTACGAGCAGTACTTC. Its translation is CASSPLTVSYEQYF.

The gene calls are TRBV20-1 and TRBJ2-7; 8 positions agree with TRBD2. The germline CDR1 and CDR2 sequences are DFQATT and SNEGSKA (reference sequence). The CDR3 contains 11 residues. J gave up 7 bases and V 2 bases, and 1 base lay outside the gene matches. The CDR3: CSARREGEQYF. DNA of the CDR3: TGCAGTGCTAGACGGGAGGGGGAGCAGTACTTC.

V usage is TRBV7-3 and J usage is TRBJ2-1; 7 positions match TRBD2. Per the germline V gene, CDR1 is SGHTA and CDR2 is FQGTGA. V was pared by 1 base and J by 4 bases, with 4 bases of the junction left unmatched. This CDR3 spans 15 amino acids. The CDR3 DNA follows: TGTGCCAGCAGCTTAATGGCGGGGGAGTACAATGAGCAGTTCTTC. Its protein is CASSLMAGEYNEQFF.

The rearrangement joins TRBV15 to TRBJ2-6; D is perhaps TRBD2 (6 bases). Germline assignment: CDR1 LNHNV and CDR2 YYDKDF (reference sequence). V lost 3 bases and J 0 bases, leaving 6 bases between the germline ends. The CDR3 extends over 15 amino acids. For the CDR3, the DNA is TGTGCCACCAGCAGGCGGGACTCTGGGGCCAACGTCCTGACTTTC. It translates to CATSRRDSGANVLTF.

V gene TRBV7-8 combines with J gene TRBJ2-5; 7 bases match TRBD1. Germline V lookup: CDR1 SGHVS, CDR2 FQNEAQ. Trimming at V came to 5 bases and at J to 3 bases, leaving 9 bases not matched to a gene. The CDR3 has 15 amino acids. CDR3 sequence (DNA): TGTGCCAGCAGCACAGCCACAGGGGTAAAAGAGACCCAGTACTTC. Protein: CASSTATGVKETQYF.

The V gene is TRBV9, the J gene TRBJ2-5, with TRBD2 matching 9 bases. CDR3 length: 17 residues. With 1 base clipped from V and 5 bases from J, the junction kept 12 bases outside the gene matches. Germline CDR1 SGDLS, CDR2 YYNGEE. The CDR3 region has the DNA TGTGCCAGCAGCGTAACCATTCCGCGGGAGGGCCCGGAGACCCAGTACTTC. Its protein is CASSVTIPREGPETQYF.

V is TRBV6-5 and J is TRBJ2-7; D remains ambiguous. Trimming removed 0 bases from V and 2 bases from J, with 14 bases in between. Germline V CDR1 and CDR2: MNHEY, SVGAGI. The CDR3 is 16 residues long. The CDR3 DNA sequence: TGTGCCAGCAGTTACTCCGGATTTGGAGAGACCTACGAGCAGTACTTC. Amino acid sequence: CASSYSGFGETYEQYF.

V and J are TRBV13 and TRBJ2-7; 9 positions match TRBD2. V lost 3 bases and J lost 2; bases outside the gene matches: 5. The CDR3 is made up of 15 amino acids. Germline values: CDR1 PRHDT, CDR2 FYEKMQ (reference sequence). The CDR3 sequence is CASSFAASGTYEQYF. DNA for the CDR3: TGTGCCAGCAGCTTTGCGGCTAGCGGGACCTACGAGCAGTACTTC.